The entry below describes one TCR beta chain. The quantity of total RNA per TCR library was roughly 3,300 ng. With eight separate reactions per sample, the authors made cDNA. No DNA is given; TCRdb re-called the 5' RACE reads and lists each CDR3 protein once. This sample's table reports 150,000 or so distinct CDR3 sequences. This entry comes from a study of monozygotic twins with inflammatory bowel disease. CDR3 size: 14 residues. CDR1 and CDR2 (germline): DFQATT, SNEGSKA (reference sequence). Investigators extracted total RNA from whole blood and did not sort T cells. The source of this sequence is a human donor with ulcerative colitis or Crohn's disease, or a healthy co-twin of an affected twin (not recorded which). The sample consisted of blood. V gene TRBV20-1 combines with J gene TRBJ1-1. CDR3 sequence: CSAFRGLMNTEAFF.